A single sample gave rise to the 31 T cell receptor beta chains below, sequenced in a study of T cell responses to AZD1222 COVID-19 vaccine. The method was immunoSEQ multiplex PCR; TCRdb's version includes in-frame clones alone and lacks a portion of them. The table lists roughly 79,000 clones, more than 75% of them singletons. The source material was peripheral blood, sampled on day 0 of AZD1222 vaccination. The receptors derive from an adult in good health.

Concerning this clone itself: This may stem from a read error, because a much larger clone lies one nucleotide away. Additional DNA sequences in this sample encode the identical CDR3. This rearrangement joins TRBV7-7 to TRBJ2-7; 7 nucleotides align to TRBD2. The V gene's germline CDR1 is SSHAT and CDR2 FNYEAQ (reference sequence). Unmatched junction bases numbered 10, after V lost 1 base and J lost 7 bases. The CDR3 sequence is 15 residues long. In DNA, the CDR3 is TGTGCCAGCAGCTTAGACGCGGGAGTGGATCGAGAGCAGTACTTC. The encoded protein is CASSLDAGVDREQYF.

The chain recombines TRBV9 with TRBJ1-2; 7 nucleotides match TRBD1. Germline V gives CDR1 SGDLS, CDR2 YYNGEE. This CDR3 spans 16 amino acids. J gave up 4 bases and V 3 bases, and 12 bases lay outside the gene matches. CDR3 nucleotide sequence: TGTGCCAGCAGCGCCAGACCTCGGCAGGGGGGCTATGGCTACACCTTC. It translates to CASSARPRQGGYGYTF.

V and J are TRBV28 and TRBJ1-2, with D possibly TRBD1 on 5 matching bases. The CDR3 is 12 amino acids. The germline V gene has CDR1 MDHEN and CDR2 SYDVKM. With 2 bases removed from V and 7 bases from J, the gap between germline ends came to 8 bases. The CDR3 coding sequence is TGTGCCAGCAGTTTAGTGAGGGGTGGCTACACCTTC. Amino acids: CASSLVRGGYTF.

This clone was counted only a few times. The chain recombines TRBV4-2 with TRBJ2-3; 12 bases are shared with TRBD2. V shed 1 base, J shed 4 bases, and the junction held 6 bases outside the gene matches. Germline V gives CDR1 LGHNA, CDR2 YNFKEQ. This CDR3 is 17 amino acids long. The CDR3 coding sequence is TGTGCCAGCAGCCAAGCGGCTAGCGGGAGGGTGTCAGATACGCAGTATTTT. Translated, it gives CASSQAASGRVSDTQYF.

The chain recombines TRBV18 with TRBJ2-7; TRBD2 matches at 11 bases. Germline CDR1 is KGHSH and CDR2 is LQKENI. Trimming removed 4 bases from V and 6 bases from J; junction bases left unmatched: 8. This CDR3 region has 15 residues. The CDR3 nucleotides are TGTGCCAGCTCACTATTAGCGGGAGGGCCAGGCGAGCAGTACTTC. Its translation: CASSLLAGGPGEQYF.

This chain uses TRBV21-1 with TRBJ2-7; whether TRBD1, the table's D call, matches the DNA was not checked. TRBV21-1 is labeled a pseudogene. This CDR3 region has 13 residues. This CDR3 is CASSKQGSHEQYF. In DNA form, the CDR3 reads TGTGCCAGCAGCAAACAGGGTTCGCACGAGCAGTACTTC.

The chain uses TRBV28 and TRBJ1-5; D is uncertain. This CDR3 spans 15 amino acids. Germline V gene sequence: CDR1 MDHEN, CDR2 SYDVKM. V gave up 7 bases and J gave up 2 bases, with 15 bases separating them. This CDR3 is CASTTPAGGNQPQHF. The CDR3, as DNA: TGTGCCAGCACCACGCCCGCGGGCGGCAATCAGCCCCAGCATTTT.

This rearrangement joins TRBV7-9 to TRBJ2-3; D is ambiguous. V was pared by 5 bases and J by 2 bases, with 5 bases between. Per germline, CDR1 SEHNR and CDR2 FQNEAQ (reference sequence). The CDR3 loop spans 12 amino acids. CDR3 region: CASSGSTDTQYF. CDR3 DNA sequence: TGTGCCAGCAGCGGATCCACAGATACGCAGTATTTT.

V usage is TRBV10-2 and J usage is TRBJ2-1; D is ambiguous. CDR3 length: 12 amino acids. V was shortened by 7 bases and J by 6 bases, with 10 bases between the two germline ends. Germline loops: CDR1 WSHSY, CDR2 SAAADI. This CDR3 reads CASTISGNEQFF. CDR3 nucleotides: TGCGCCAGCACGATTAGTGGCAATGAGCAGTTCTTC.

The rearrangement uses TRBV10-3 and TRBJ2-1, with D possibly being TRBD1 or TRBD2 (5 bases each). Between the trimmed V and J ends, which lost 3 bases and 5 bases, there was a span of 11 bases. This CDR3 is built from 14 residues. The germline CDR1 and CDR2 sequences are ENHRY and SYGVKD. For the CDR3, the DNA is TGTGCCATCAGTGACCCCGGGACCCACAATGAGCAGTTCTTC. It yields the protein CAISDPGTHNEQFF.

CDR3 amino acids: CASSQGQGVSYEQYF. For the CDR3, the DNA is TGTGCCAGCAGCCAGGGACAGGGAGTTTCCTACGAGCAGTACTTC. V and J are TRBV7-8 and TRBJ2-7, with TRBD1 matching over 9 bases. Germline CDR1 reads SGHVS; CDR2 reads FQNEAQ. With 5 bases clipped from V and 1 base from J, the junction kept 6 bases outside the gene matches. The CDR3 totals 15 residues.

The rearrangement uses TRBV5-1 and TRBJ1-4, with D tentatively TRBD1 (6 bases). V was cut by 0 bases and J by 8 bases, with 17 bases left in between. This CDR3 comprises 16 residues. Germline CDR1 reads SGHRS; CDR2 reads YFSETQ. The CDR3 spells CASSLGIQGLGEKLFF. CDR3 nucleotide sequence: TGCGCCAGCAGCTTGGGAATTCAGGGGTTGGGGGAAAAACTGTTTTTT.

V is TRBV10-2 and J is TRBJ2-1, with a possible D match to TRBD2 (6 bases). The V gene's germline CDR1 is WSHSY and CDR2 SAAADI. V dropped 3 bases and J dropped 6 bases, with 12 bases sitting between them. The CDR3 runs to 14 residues. This chain's CDR3 is CASSESGFINEQFF. CDR3 DNA: TGCGCCAGCAGTGAAAGCGGGTTCATCAATGAGCAGTTCTTC.

The chain employs TRBV29-1 and TRBJ2-5; the D gene is possibly TRBD2 (6 bases). V was trimmed by 3 bases and J by 2 bases, leaving 13 bases between them. The CDR3 extends over 14 amino acids. Germline CDR1 and CDR2: SQVTM and ANQGSEA. In DNA, the CDR3 is TGCAGCGTTGAGCCGGGAGTCGGGCAAGAGACCCAGTACTTC. Amino acids: CSVEPGVGQETQYF.

This chain joins TRBV4-3 and TRBJ1-5; D gene unclear. CDR3 size: 13 residues. Germline V gives CDR1 LGHNA, CDR2 YSLEER. Trimming took 0 bases from V and 7 from J, leaving 7 bases between them. The CDR3 protein is CASSQDQTQPQHF. The CDR3 DNA follows: TGCGCCAGCAGCCAAGACCAGACGCAGCCCCAGCATTTT.

This chain links TRBV5-4 with TRBJ2-1; 10 bases are shared with TRBD2. Losses at the gene ends were 4 bases for V and 4 bases for J; bases not matched to a gene: 14. This CDR3 comprises 18 residues. The germline gives CDR1 SGHNT, CDR2 YYREEE (reference sequence). The CDR3 DNA reads TGTGCCAGCAGCCTAGCTTGGGGAGCGGGAGGGGCTTACAATGAGCAGTTCTTC. Its protein product is CASSLAWGAGGAYNEQFF.

This clone was observed once. The V call is TRBV27, the J call TRBJ1-1; no firm D call. The ends were cut back, 6 bases at V and 1 base at J, with 12 bases in the middle. This CDR3 is built from 14 residues. Germline values: CDR1 MNHEY, CDR2 SMNVEV (reference sequence). The CDR3 sequence is CASRGPTKNTEAFF. CDR3 bases: TGTGCCAGCAGAGGACCGACAAAGAACACTGAAGCTTTCTTT.

By sample share, this clone is medium-sized. V gene TRBV30 combines with J gene TRBJ2-4; D is undetermined. Germline V gene sequence: CDR1 GTSNPN, CDR2 SVGIG (reference sequence). The V end was cut by 0 bases, the J end by 6 bases, with 6 bases between. CDR3 length equals 12 residues. CDR3 loop: CAWSVLGNIQYF. The CDR3 DNA sequence: TGTGCCTGGAGTGTACTGGGAAACATTCAGTACTTC.

This chain uses TRBV5-1 with TRBJ2-1; maybe TRBD2 (6 bases). The CDR3 is 15 amino acids. Deletions cut 4 bases from V and 8 bases from J, with 19 bases between. CDR1 SGHRS and CDR2 YFSETQ come from the germline V gene. The chain's CDR3 is CASSPQLAMGDEQFF. CDR3 DNA: TGCGCCAGCAGCCCCCAACTAGCTATGGGGGATGAGCAGTTCTTC.

In this sample, this clone turned up once. The V call is TRBV7-9, the J call TRBJ2-7; the D gene is possibly TRBD1 (5 bases). The ends were cut back, 6 bases at V and 0 bases at J, with 15 bases in the middle. Germline lookup yields CDR1 SEHNR and CDR2 FQNEAQ (reference sequence). CDR3 size: 15 residues. The CDR3 reads CASSYRTTSSYEQYF. As DNA, the CDR3 is TGTGCCAGCAGTTACCGGACAACGAGCTCCTACGAGCAGTACTTC. The whole variable domain, remainder taken from reference TRBV7-9 and TRBJ2-7, is DTGVSQNPRHKITKRGQNVTFRCDPISEHNRLYWYRQTLGQGPEFLTYFQNEAQLEKSRLLSDRFSAERPKGSFSTLEIQRTEQGDSAMYLCASSYRTTSSYEQYFGPGTRLTVT.

The genes are TRBV5-1 and TRBJ2-5, with TRBD1 identical over 7 bases. Losses at the gene ends were 4 bases for V and 5 bases for J; bases not matched to a gene: 8. Germline lookup yields CDR1 SGHRS and CDR2 YFSETQ. The CDR3 runs to 14 residues. CDR3 sequence reads: CASSERDSGETQYF. The CDR3 DNA reads TGCGCCAGCAGCGAACGGGACAGTGGGGAGACCCAGTACTTC.

The chain carries TRBV6-5 and TRBJ1-2; 9 bases line up with TRBD1. The germline gives CDR1 MNHEY, CDR2 SVGAGI. V was pared by 2 bases and J by 5 bases, with 3 bases of the junction left unmatched. This CDR3 is built from 14 residues. Here the CDR3 reads CASSYTGQGYGYTF. CDR3 DNA sequence: TGTGCCAGCAGTTACACGGGACAGGGTTATGGCTACACCTTC.

Written as DNA, the CDR3 is TGTGCCAGCAGCGACCGGGACGGAGAAAAACTGTTTTTT. Translating gives CASSDRDGEKLFF. The genes are TRBV3-1 (or the pseudogene TRBV3-2) and TRBJ1-4, with TRBD1 as a possible D gene (5 bases). The V end was cut by 5 bases, the J end by 8 bases, with 12 bases between. Germline lookup yields CDR1 LGHDT and CDR2 YNNKEL (reference sequence). The CDR3 runs to 13 residues.

The rearrangement links TRBV2 to TRBJ1-6; D not resolved. Per germline, CDR1 SNHLY and CDR2 FYNNEI. Between the trimmed V and J ends, which lost 6 bases and 0 bases, there was a span of 6 bases. This CDR3 has 14 residues. The DNA of the CDR3 is TGTGCCAGCAGGGCCAGCTCCTATAATTCACCCCTCCACTTT. Protein: CASRASSYNSPLHF.

This clone came up a few times. The rearrangement joins TRBV7-9 to TRBJ1-2, with D unclear. The germline gives CDR1 SEHNR, CDR2 FQNEAQ (reference sequence). The V gene lost 5 bases and the J gene lost 4 bases, with 17 bases spanning the gap. This CDR3 is 15 amino acids long. The CDR3 here is CASSLPVSPSYGYTF. CDR3 in DNA: TGTGCCAGCAGCCTACCAGTCTCACCATCCTATGGCTACACCTTC.

The chain joins TRBV5-4 to TRBJ2-1; D gene unclear. CDR1 and CDR2 from the germline V gene are SGHNT and YYREEE (reference sequence). V shed 0 bases and J shed 6 bases, with 7 bases lying between them. The CDR3 consists of 13 residues. CDR3 nucleotides: TGTGCCAGCAGCTTGGTTGGCAGCAATGAGCAGTTCTTC. Translating gives CASSLVGSNEQFF. Variable domain in full (rest from reference TRBV5-4 and TRBJ2-1): ETGVTQSPTHLIKTRGQQVTLRCSSQSGHNTVSWYQQALGQGPQFIFQYYREEENGRGNFPPRFSGLQFPNYSSELNVNALELDDSALYLCASSLVGSNEQFFGPGTRLTVL.

The chain combines TRBV4-3 with TRBJ1-2, with no clear D. The CDR3 consists of 13 residues. In germline, CDR1 is LGHNA, CDR2 YSLEER. V lost 5 bases, J lost 1 base, and 8 bases lay in between. The CDR3, as DNA: TGCGCCAGCAGCTACGGTGGTAACTATGGCTACACCTTC. It translates to CASSYGGNYGYTF.

The J gene is TRBJ1-4, the V gene TRBV7-9; a weak D match, TRBD1 (6 bases). The V gene lost 5 bases and the J gene lost 1 base, with 17 bases spanning the gap. The germline V gene encodes CDR1 SEHNR and CDR2 FQNEAQ (reference sequence). CDR3 length: 17 residues. CDR3 nucleotide sequence: TGTGCCAGCAGCCCCGGACAGCCCACCTTAACTAATGAAAAACTGTTTTTT. This sequence encodes CASSPGQPTLTNEKLFF.

This clone was detected a few times. The V gene is TRBV7-9, the J gene TRBJ1-2; D gene unclear. CDR1 is SEHNR and CDR2 is FQNEAQ in the germline V gene (reference sequence). There are 12 residues in the CDR3. V dropped 4 bases and J dropped 5 bases, with 8 bases sitting between them. The CDR3 DNA follows: TGTGCCAGCAGCTCAGAGCCTTATGGCTACACCTTC. Its translation: CASSSEPYGYTF.

The chain combines TRBV28 with TRBJ2-1; D unclear. The ends were cut back, 4 bases at V and 3 bases at J, with 10 bases in the middle. Germline CDR1 is MDHEN and CDR2 is SYDVKM. This CDR3 is 14 amino acids long. As DNA, the CDR3 is TGTGCCAGCAGTTCCGGCGTCTTCTACAATGAGCAGTTCTTC. It encodes CASSSGVFYNEQFF.

V is TRBV28 and J is TRBJ2-7, with D unresolved. The ends were cut back, 10 bases at V and 4 bases at J, with 14 bases in the middle. In germline, CDR1 is MDHEN, CDR2 SYDVKM. CDR3 size: 12 residues. The CDR3: CAIPPQDYEQYF. CDR3 coding DNA: TGTGCCATTCCACCTCAGGATTACGAGCAGTACTTC.